The 25 T cell receptor beta chains in this list originate from one sample, sequenced in a study of T-cell memory formation after mild COVID-19 (TCRdb year 2021). Libraries were built with 5' RACE. TCRdb lists the instrument as Illumina NovaSeq 6000. TCRdb ran its own pipeline on the public reads, namely fastp trimming at Q25 and MiXCR clone calling, and kept in-frame beta chains. Every entry covers one CDR3 protein and lists the most common genes and DNA from its rows. The sample table lists around 390,000 distinct CDR3 sequences, 16% of them with a count of one. The ten largest clonotypes hold around a fifth of the sample. Sequencing used PBMCs or a T cell subset sorted from them (not recorded which). The receptors derive from a man younger than 35 who had mild COVID-19 (a few samples of this study predate the infection). The sample titles of this study are shuffled in the database, so cell type and time point are left out; the donor was told from shared clones.

This clonotype came up a few times. The V call is TRBV6-5, the J call TRBJ1-2; weak D call: TRBD1 (5 bases). V dropped 7 bases and J dropped 7 bases, with 13 bases sitting between them. Looked up from germline, CDR1 is MNHEY and CDR2 is SVGAGI. CDR3 length: 12 residues. CDR3: CASTGAVGGYTF. The DNA for the CDR3 is TGTGCCAGCACCGGGGCGGTCGGTGGCTACACCTTC.

This clonotype has a handful of counts. The chain links TRBV12-3 or TRBV12-4 to TRBJ1-4, with D unclear. V lost 1 base and J 6 bases, leaving 9 bases between the germline ends. CDR3 length equals 14 residues. The DNA of the CDR3 is TGTGCCAGCAGTTTAGGAGAGACTGATGAAAAACTGTTTTTT. Translated: CASSLGETDEKLFF.

The genes are TRBV7-3 and TRBJ2-5, with 11 positions matching TRBD2. Germline CDR1 is SGHTA and CDR2 is FQGTGA. Germline trimming cut 3 bases from V and 2 bases from J; bases unmatched to any gene: 2. The CDR3 runs to 15 residues. CDR3 in amino acids: CASSLGLADQETQYF. In DNA form, the CDR3 reads TGTGCCAGCAGCTTGGGACTAGCGGATCAAGAGACCCAGTACTTC. Based on the CDR3 plus reference TRBV7-3 and TRBJ2-5, the full variable domain is GAGVSQTPSNKVTEKGKYVELRCDPISGHTALYWYRQSLGQGPEFLIYFQGTGAADDSGLPNDRFFAVRPEGSVSTLKIQRTERGDSAVYLCASSLGLADQETQYFGPGTRLLVL.

This clonotype has just a few counts. The V gene is TRBV4-1, the J gene TRBJ1-2; 7 bases are shared with TRBD1. The CDR3 sequence is 15 residues long. The germline CDR1 and CDR2 sequences are MGHRA and YSYEKL. The V segment lost 3 bases and the J segment 2 bases; nucleotides outside the gene matches: 6. The CDR3 DNA sequence: TGCGCCAGCAGCCAGAGAGGGGGCTGGAACTATGGCTACACCTTC. Protein: CASSQRGGWNYGYTF.

The chain links TRBV12-3 or TRBV12-4 to TRBJ1-2; D is unclear. V lost 3 bases, J lost 3 bases, and 8 bases lay in between. The CDR3 sequence is 13 residues long. For the CDR3, the DNA is TGTGCCAGCAGTTTGTTGGGCTACTATGGCTACACCTTC. It encodes CASSLLGYYGYTF.

The gene calls are TRBV7-9 and TRBJ2-5; TRBD2 is a possible D gene (6 bases). V shed 4 bases and J shed 3 bases, with 15 bases lying between them. Germline loops: CDR1 SEHNR, CDR2 FQNEAQ (reference sequence). The CDR3 has 15 residues. The CDR3 loop is CASSWDSRREETQYF. CDR3 bases: TGTGCCAGCAGCTGGGACTCCCGAAGAGAAGAGACCCAGTACTTC. The full variable domain, in which reference TRBV7-9 and TRBJ2-5 provide the parts outside the CDR3, is DTGVSQNPRHKITKRGQNVTFRCDPISEHNRLYWYRQTLGQGPEFLTYFQNEAQLEKSRLLSDRFSAERPKGSFSTLEIQRTEQGDSAMYLCASSWDSRREETQYFGPGTRLLVL.

The chain has TRBV4-1 and TRBJ2-1, with 10 positions matching TRBD1. This CDR3 spans 18 amino acids. Germline-derived CDR1 and CDR2 are MGHRA and YSYEKL. V shed 4 bases and J 6 bases; nucleotides not matched to a gene: 15. This chain's CDR3 is CASSPRSVRDRGSNEQFF. The CDR3 coding sequence is TGCGCCAGCAGCCCAAGGAGCGTGCGGGACAGGGGAAGCAATGAGCAGTTCTTC.

The table lists this clonotype with a few counts. The gene calls are TRBV28 and TRBJ1-4; TRBD1 is a possible D gene (6 bases). Looked up from germline, CDR1 is MDHEN and CDR2 is SYDVKM. The length of the CDR3 is 17 residues. V lost 4 bases and J 4 bases, leaving 19 bases between the germline ends. In nucleotides, the CDR3 is TGTGCCAGCAGTTCCCGGGACACCGGTTTTGTTAATGAAAAACTGTTTTTT. This sequence encodes CASSSRDTGFVNEKLFF.

This clonotype has at least ten counts. The J gene is TRBJ1-1, the V gene TRBV4-3; tentative D call: TRBD1 (5 bases). Germline V gene sequence: CDR1 LGHNA, CDR2 YSLEER. Trimming shortened V by 0 bases and J by 5 bases, and 13 bases separated the two germline ends. This CDR3 has 15 residues. This chain's CDR3 is CASSQDQWGTTEAFF. The CDR3 DNA sequence: TGCGCCAGCAGCCAAGATCAGTGGGGCACTACTGAAGCTTTCTTT.

This clonotype has just a few counts. The chain joins TRBV19 to TRBJ1-2, with D unresolved. Between the trimmed V and J ends, which lost 5 bases and 1 base, there was a span of 14 bases. The CDR3 has 15 residues. Germline values: CDR1 LNHDA, CDR2 SQIVND (reference sequence). The CDR3 protein is CASSAWDDYNYGYTF. The CDR3 DNA is TGTGCCAGTAGTGCATGGGATGATTATAACTATGGCTACACCTTC. The entire variable domain, with the rest obtained from reference TRBV19 and TRBJ1-2, is as follows: DGGITQSPKYLFRKEGQNVTLSCEQNLNHDAMYWYRQDPGQGLRLIYYSQIVNDFQKGDIAEGYSVSREKKESFPLTVTSAQKNPTAFYLCASSAWDDYNYGYTFGSGTRLTVV.

This clonotype was observed a single time. The chain uses TRBV20-1 and TRBJ2-3; unclear D gene. CDR3 length equals 15 residues. Germline V gene lookup returns CDR1 DFQATT and CDR2 SNEGSKA (reference sequence). V lost 1 base and J lost 0, with 11 bases in between. The CDR3 loop reads CSARGGVGSTDTQYF. The CDR3 bases are TGCAGTGCTAGAGGGGGTGTGGGTAGCACAGATACGCAGTATTTT.

This clonotype was seen only a few times. The CDR3 bases are TGTGCCAGCGGAACCCCACAAGAGACCCAGTACTTC. Its protein product is CASGTPQETQYF. The genes are TRBV12-3 or TRBV12-4 and TRBJ2-5, with unresolved D. The CDR3 totals 12 residues. The ends were cut back, 8 bases at V and 2 bases at J, with 9 bases in the middle.

CDR3 DNA sequence: TGTGCCACCAACCCTGGGACAGGGAAGAACACTGAAGCTTTCTTT. Translated: CATNPGTGKNTEAFF. The gene calls are TRBV28 and TRBJ1-1; 9 nucleotides match TRBD1. This CDR3 region has 15 residues. Per germline, CDR1 MDHEN and CDR2 SYDVKM. J was trimmed by 1 base and V by 10 bases; bases with no gene match: 10.

This clonotype was seen a few times. J is TRBJ2-3 and V is TRBV18; 7 bases match TRBD2. J gave up 3 bases and V 5 bases, and 5 bases lay outside the gene matches. Germline lookup yields CDR1 KGHSH and CDR2 LQKENI. The CDR3 is 14 amino acids. The chain's CDR3 is CASSRRGSTDTQYF. CDR3 coding DNA: TGTGCCAGCTCAAGGCGGGGGTCGACAGATACGCAGTATTTT.

There are a few counts of this clonotype. The CDR3 nucleotides are TGCGCCAGCAGCCAAGATGGGCCAGGGGAAGAACAAGAGACCCAGTACTTC. Encoded protein: CASSQDGPGEEQETQYF. The chain uses TRBV4-1 and TRBJ2-5; TRBD1 might be the D (6 bases). V dropped 0 bases and J dropped 2 bases, with 16 bases sitting between them. This CDR3 contains 17 residues. Germline assignment: CDR1 MGHRA and CDR2 YSYEKL.

This clonotype was detected a few times. The chain uses TRBV29-1 and TRBJ1-1; D gene ambiguous. Trimming took off 7 bases at V and 0 bases at J, with 9 bases between the two ends. The CDR3 contains 12 residues. CDR1 and CDR2 from the germline V gene are SQVTM and ANQGSEA. CDR3 region: CSARLLNTEAFF. The CDR3 DNA follows: TGCAGCGCGAGACTGCTGAACACTGAAGCTTTCTTT.

This clonotype was recorded a few times. V is TRBV3-1 and J is TRBJ2-2; 9 bases agree with TRBD2. The CDR3 consists of 20 residues. The germline CDR1 and CDR2 sequences are LGHDT and YNNKEL (reference sequence). Germline trimming cut 0 bases from V and 1 base from J; bases unmatched to any gene: 12. The CDR3 reads CASSQEGGLANSLNTGELFF. CDR3 coding DNA: TGTGCCAGCAGCCAAGAGGGGGGACTAGCCAATAGTCTGAACACCGGGGAGCTGTTTTTT.

This clonotype was counted between two and nine times. The chain carries TRBV28 and TRBJ2-7, with D possibly TRBD1 on 6 matching bases. CDR1 and CDR2 (germline): MDHEN, SYDVKM. The V gene lost 5 bases and the J gene lost 3 bases, with 14 bases spanning the gap. This CDR3 comprises 14 residues. The CDR3: CASSRDTRFYEQYV. The DNA of the CDR3 is TGTGCCAGCAGTCGGGACACGCGATTCTACGAGCAGTACGTC.

The V and J genes are TRBV7-9 and TRBJ2-7; TRBD2 is a possible D gene (6 bases). The CDR3 is made up of 14 amino acids. Germline lookup yields CDR1 SEHNR and CDR2 FQNEAQ (reference sequence). V was clipped by 7 bases and J by 0 bases, with 13 bases between them. The CDR3 sequence is CASTSGGSSYEQYF. DNA of the CDR3: TGTGCCAGCACTTCTGGGGGGAGCTCCTACGAGCAGTACTTC.

This clonotype was seen a handful of times. The rearrangement joins TRBV13 to TRBJ1-1; 7 bases agree with TRBD1. CDR1 is PRHDT and CDR2 is FYEKMQ in the germline V gene (reference sequence). CDR3 length equals 15 residues. V lost 5 bases, J lost 11 bases, and 17 bases stayed unmatched. In DNA form, the CDR3 reads TGTGCCAGCAGCCTGGGACAGCCTATTGCTCTTGGGGCTTTCTTT. Translated, it gives CASSLGQPIALGAFF.

The V gene is TRBV20-1, the J gene TRBJ2-7; perhaps TRBD2 as D (5 bases). Germline V lookup: CDR1 DFQATT, CDR2 SNEGSKA (reference sequence). Trimming pared 0 bases from V and 12 bases from J, leaving 15 bases between. The CDR3 consists of 12 residues. CDR3 bases: TGCAGTGCTAGAGATCAGTCTTCCCGGGGGTACGTC. The encoded protein is CSARDQSSRGYV.

This clonotype turned up a few times. V usage is TRBV20-1 and J usage is TRBJ2-7; 7 positions agree with TRBD2. The V gene's germline CDR1 is DFQATT and CDR2 SNEGSKA (reference sequence). Losses at the gene ends were 1 base for V and 3 bases for J; bases not matched to a gene: 0. The CDR3 runs 12 residues. CDR3 protein: CSARAGGYEQYF. The CDR3 DNA reads TGCAGTGCTAGAGCGGGGGGCTACGAGCAGTACTTC.

This chain joins TRBV7-2 and TRBJ2-2, with D unclear. Germline-derived CDR1 and CDR2 are SGHTA and FQGNSA. The CDR3 totals 15 residues. Trimming removed 2 bases at V and 0 bases at J, with 7 bases between. The CDR3 loop is CASSLYTSNTGELFF. CDR3 coding DNA: TGTGCCAGCAGCTTATACACATCGAACACCGGGGAGCTGTTTTTT.

This clonotype was picked up many times. J is TRBJ2-1 and V is TRBV6-5, with 8 bases that match TRBD1. This CDR3 comprises 15 residues. Trimming cost V 6 bases and J 0 bases; bases outside gene matches: 4. Germline V CDR1 and CDR2: MNHEY, SVGAGI. The CDR3, as DNA: TGTGCCAGCAGCCAAACAGGGGGCTCCTACAATGAGCAGTTCTTC. Encoded protein: CASSQTGGSYNEQFF.

CDR3 in DNA: TGTGCCAGCTCCCCGCTTGCAGTCGGAGGGCAGTTCGGATTTGGTGAAGCTTTCTTT. It codes for CASSPLAVGGQFGFGEAFF. The chain combines TRBV18 with TRBJ1-1; D is ambiguous. The CDR3 runs to 19 residues. The germline CDR1 and CDR2 sequences are KGHSH and LQKENI. V was shortened by 6 bases and J by 7 bases, with 33 bases between the two germline ends.